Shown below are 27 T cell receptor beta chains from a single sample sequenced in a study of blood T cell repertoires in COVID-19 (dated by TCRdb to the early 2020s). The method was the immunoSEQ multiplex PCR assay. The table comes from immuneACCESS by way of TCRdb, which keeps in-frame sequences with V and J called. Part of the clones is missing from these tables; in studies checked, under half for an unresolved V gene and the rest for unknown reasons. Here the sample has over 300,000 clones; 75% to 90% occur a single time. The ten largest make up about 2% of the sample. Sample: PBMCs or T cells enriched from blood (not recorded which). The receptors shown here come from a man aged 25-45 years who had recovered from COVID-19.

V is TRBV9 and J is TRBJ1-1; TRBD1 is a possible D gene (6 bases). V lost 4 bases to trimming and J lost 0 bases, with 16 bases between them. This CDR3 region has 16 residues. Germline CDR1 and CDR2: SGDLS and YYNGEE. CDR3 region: CASSPLAGGVNTEAFF. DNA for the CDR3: TGTGCCAGCAGCCCCCTTGCTGGGGGCGTGAACACTGAAGCTTTCTTT. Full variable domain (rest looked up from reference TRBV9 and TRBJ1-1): DSGVTQTPKHLITATGQRVTLRCSPRSGDLSVYWYQQSLDQGLQFLIQYYNGEERAKGNILERFSAQQFPDLHSELNLSSLELGDSALYFCASSPLAGGVNTEAFFGQGTRLTVV.

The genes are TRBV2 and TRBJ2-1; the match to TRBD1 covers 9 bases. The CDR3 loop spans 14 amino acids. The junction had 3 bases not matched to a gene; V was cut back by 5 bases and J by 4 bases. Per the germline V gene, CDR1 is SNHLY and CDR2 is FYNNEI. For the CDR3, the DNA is TGTGCCAGCAGTATGGGACAGGGATACAATGAGCAGTTCTTC. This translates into CASSMGQGYNEQFF. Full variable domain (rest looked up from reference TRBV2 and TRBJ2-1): EPEVTQTPSHQVTQMGQEVILRCVPISNHLYFYWYRQILGQKVEFLVSFYNNEISEKSEIFDDQFSVERPDGSNFTLKIRSTKLEDSAMYFCASSMGQGYNEQFFGPGTRLTVL.

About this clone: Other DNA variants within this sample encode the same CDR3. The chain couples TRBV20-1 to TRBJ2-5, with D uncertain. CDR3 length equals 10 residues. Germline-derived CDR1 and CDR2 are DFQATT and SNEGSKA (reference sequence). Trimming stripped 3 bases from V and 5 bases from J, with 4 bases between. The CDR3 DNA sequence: TGCAGTGCTAGCGGGGAGACCCAGTACTTC. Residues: CSASGETQYF.

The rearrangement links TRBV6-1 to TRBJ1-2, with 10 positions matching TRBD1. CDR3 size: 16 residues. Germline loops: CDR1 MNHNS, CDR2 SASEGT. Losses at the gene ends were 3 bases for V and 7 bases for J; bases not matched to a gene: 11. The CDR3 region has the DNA TGTGCCAGCAGTGACCAGACAGGGGGCACAAGCTTTGGCTACACCTTC. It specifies CASSDQTGGTSFGYTF.

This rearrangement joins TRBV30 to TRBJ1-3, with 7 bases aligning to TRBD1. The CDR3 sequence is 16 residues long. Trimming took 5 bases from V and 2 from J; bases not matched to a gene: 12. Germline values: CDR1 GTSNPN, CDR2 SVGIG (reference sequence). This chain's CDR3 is CAWGRRQGGTGNTIYF. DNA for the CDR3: TGTGCCTGGGGGCGGAGACAGGGAGGAACTGGAAACACCATATATTTT.

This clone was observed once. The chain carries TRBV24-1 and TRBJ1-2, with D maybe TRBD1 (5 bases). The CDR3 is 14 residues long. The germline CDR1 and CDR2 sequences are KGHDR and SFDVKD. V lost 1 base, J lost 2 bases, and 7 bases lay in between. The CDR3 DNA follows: TGTGCCACCAGTGATTTAGGGGTAAACTATGGCTACACCTTC. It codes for CATSDLGVNYGYTF.

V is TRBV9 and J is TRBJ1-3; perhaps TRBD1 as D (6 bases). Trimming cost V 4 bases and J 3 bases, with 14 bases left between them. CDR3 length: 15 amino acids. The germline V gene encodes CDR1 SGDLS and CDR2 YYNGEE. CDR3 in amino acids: CASSRGGSYGNTIYF. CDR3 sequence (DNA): TGTGCCAGCAGCCGCGGGGGCTCATATGGAAACACCATATATTTT.

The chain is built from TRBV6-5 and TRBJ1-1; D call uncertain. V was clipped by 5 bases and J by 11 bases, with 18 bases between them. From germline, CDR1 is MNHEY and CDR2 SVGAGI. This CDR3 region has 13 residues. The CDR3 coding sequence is TGTGCCAGCAGTCAGAACATCGGGGTAGGGGCTTTCTTT. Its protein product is CASSQNIGVGAFF.

The DNA of the CDR3 is TGTGCCTGGAGTACCAGGGTTGGGGATTCACCCCTCCACTTT. It encodes CAWSTRVGDSPLHF. The chain is built from TRBV30 and TRBJ1-6, with D tentatively TRBD1 (5 bases). The CDR3 contains 14 residues. Trimming removed 2 bases from V and 8 bases from J, with 13 bases in between. Per germline, CDR1 GTSNPN and CDR2 SVGIG (reference sequence).

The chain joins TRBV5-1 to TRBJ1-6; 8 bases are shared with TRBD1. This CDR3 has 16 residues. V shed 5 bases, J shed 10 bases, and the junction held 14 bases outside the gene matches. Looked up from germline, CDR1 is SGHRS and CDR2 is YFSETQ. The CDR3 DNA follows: TGCGCCAGCAGAGTTGGTTCCAGGGGGCCGGGGTCACCCCTCCACTTT. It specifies CASRVGSRGPGSPLHF.

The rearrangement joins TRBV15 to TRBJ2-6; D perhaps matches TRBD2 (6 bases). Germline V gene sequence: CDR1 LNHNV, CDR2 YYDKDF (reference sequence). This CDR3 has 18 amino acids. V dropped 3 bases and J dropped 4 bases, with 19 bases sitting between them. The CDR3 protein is CATSSSKGGGSGANVLTF. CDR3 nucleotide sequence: TGTGCCACCAGCAGCTCCAAGGGTGGGGGGTCAGGGGCCAACGTCCTGACTTTC.

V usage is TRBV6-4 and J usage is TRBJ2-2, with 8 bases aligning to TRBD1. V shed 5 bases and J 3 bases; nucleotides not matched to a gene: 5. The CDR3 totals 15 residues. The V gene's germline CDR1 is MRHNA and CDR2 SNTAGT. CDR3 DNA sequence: TGTGCCAGCAGTAGACAGGGGACGGACACCGGGGAGCTGTTTTTT. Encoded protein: CASSRQGTDTGELFF.

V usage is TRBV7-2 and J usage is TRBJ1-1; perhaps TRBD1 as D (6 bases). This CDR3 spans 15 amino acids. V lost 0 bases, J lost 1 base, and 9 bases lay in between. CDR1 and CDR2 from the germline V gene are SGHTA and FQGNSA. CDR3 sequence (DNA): TGTGCCAGCAGCTTAGCGCAGGGGCAGAACACTGAAGCTTTCTTT. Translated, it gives CASSLAQGQNTEAFF.

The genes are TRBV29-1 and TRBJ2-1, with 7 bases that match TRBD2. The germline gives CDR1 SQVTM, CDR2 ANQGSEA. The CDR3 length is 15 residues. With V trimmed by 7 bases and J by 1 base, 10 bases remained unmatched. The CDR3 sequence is CSAPLPGGSYNEQFF. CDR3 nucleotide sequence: TGCAGCGCCCCCCTACCGGGGGGTTCCTACAATGAGCAGTTCTTC.

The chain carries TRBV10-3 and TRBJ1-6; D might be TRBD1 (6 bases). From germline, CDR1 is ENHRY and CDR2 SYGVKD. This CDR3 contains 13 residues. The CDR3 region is CALRDNYNSPLHF. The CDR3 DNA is TGTGCGCTCCGGGACAACTATAATTCACCCCTCCACTTT.

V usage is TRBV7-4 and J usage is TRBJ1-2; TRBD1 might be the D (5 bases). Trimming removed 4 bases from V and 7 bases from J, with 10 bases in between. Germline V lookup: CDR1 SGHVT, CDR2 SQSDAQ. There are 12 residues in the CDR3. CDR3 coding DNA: TGTGCCAGCAGCTCAGGGTCGTCTGGCTACACCTTC. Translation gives CASSSGSSGYTF.

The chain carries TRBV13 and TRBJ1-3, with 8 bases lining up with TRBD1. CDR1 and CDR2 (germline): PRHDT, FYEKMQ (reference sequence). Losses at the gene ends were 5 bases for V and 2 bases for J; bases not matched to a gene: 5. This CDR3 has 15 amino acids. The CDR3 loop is CASSAAQGAGNTIYF. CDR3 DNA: TGTGCCAGCAGCGCGGCACAGGGGGCTGGAAACACCATATATTTT.

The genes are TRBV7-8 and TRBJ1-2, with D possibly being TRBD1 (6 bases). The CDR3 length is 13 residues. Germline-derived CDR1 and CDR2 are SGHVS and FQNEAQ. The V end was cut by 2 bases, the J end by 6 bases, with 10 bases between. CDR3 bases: TGTGCCAGCAGCTTACCAGGGGCAAATGGCTACACCTTC. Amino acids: CASSLPGANGYTF.

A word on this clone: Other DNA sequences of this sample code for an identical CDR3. The CDR3 loop reads CASSPPSYGYTF. In DNA, the CDR3 is TGTGCCAGCAGCCCCCCCTCCTATGGCTACACCTTC. This chain links TRBV7-8 with TRBJ1-2; no clear D. Germline V gene sequence: CDR1 SGHVS, CDR2 FQNEAQ. The CDR3 has 12 amino acids. The ends were cut back, 5 bases at V and 4 bases at J, with 8 bases in the middle.

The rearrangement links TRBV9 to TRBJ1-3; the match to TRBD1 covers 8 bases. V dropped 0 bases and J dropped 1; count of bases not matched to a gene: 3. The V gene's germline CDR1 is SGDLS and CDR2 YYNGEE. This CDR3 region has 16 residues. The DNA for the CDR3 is TGTGCCAGCAGCGTAGCAGGGGGCCTTTCTGGAAACACCATATATTTT. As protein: CASSVAGGLSGNTIYF. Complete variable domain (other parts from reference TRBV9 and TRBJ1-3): DSGVTQTPKHLITATGQRVTLRCSPRSGDLSVYWYQQSLDQGLQFLIQYYNGEERAKGNILERFSAQQFPDLHSELNLSSLELGDSALYFCASSVAGGLSGNTIYFGEGSWLTVV.

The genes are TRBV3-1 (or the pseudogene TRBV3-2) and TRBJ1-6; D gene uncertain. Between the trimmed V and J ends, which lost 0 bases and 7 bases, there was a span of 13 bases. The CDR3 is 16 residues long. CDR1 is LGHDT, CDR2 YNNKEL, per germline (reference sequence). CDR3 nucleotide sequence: TGTGCCAGCAGCCAAGACTCCGGGTCTTCCAATTCACCCCTCCACTTT. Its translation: CASSQDSGSSNSPLHF.

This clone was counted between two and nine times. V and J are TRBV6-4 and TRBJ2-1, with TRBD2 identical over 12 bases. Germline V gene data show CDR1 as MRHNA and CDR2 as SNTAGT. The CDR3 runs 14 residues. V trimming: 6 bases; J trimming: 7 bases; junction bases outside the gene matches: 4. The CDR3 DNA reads TGTGCCAGCAGCCGGACTAGCGGGGTTAATGAGCAGTTCTTC. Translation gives CASSRTSGVNEQFF.

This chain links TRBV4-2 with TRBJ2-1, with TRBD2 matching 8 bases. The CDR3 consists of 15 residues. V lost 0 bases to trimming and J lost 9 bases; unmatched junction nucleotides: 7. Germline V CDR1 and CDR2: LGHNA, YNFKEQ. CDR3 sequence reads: CASSQDPGLVGEQFF. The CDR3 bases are TGTGCCAGCAGCCAAGATCCGGGACTAGTGGGTGAGCAGTTCTTC.

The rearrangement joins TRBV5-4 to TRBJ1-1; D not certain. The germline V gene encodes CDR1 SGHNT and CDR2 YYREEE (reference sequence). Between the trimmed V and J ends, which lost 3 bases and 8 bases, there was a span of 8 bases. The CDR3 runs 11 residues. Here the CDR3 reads CASSSEVEAFF. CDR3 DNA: TGTGCCAGCAGCTCAGAGGTAGAAGCTTTCTTT.

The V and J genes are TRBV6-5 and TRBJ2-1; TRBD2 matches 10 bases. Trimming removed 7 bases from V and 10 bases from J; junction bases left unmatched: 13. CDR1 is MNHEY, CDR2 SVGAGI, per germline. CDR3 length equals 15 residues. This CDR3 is CASTLAGGPNGEQFF. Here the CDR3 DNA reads TGTGCCAGCACCTTAGCGGGGGGCCCCAATGGCGAGCAGTTCTTC.

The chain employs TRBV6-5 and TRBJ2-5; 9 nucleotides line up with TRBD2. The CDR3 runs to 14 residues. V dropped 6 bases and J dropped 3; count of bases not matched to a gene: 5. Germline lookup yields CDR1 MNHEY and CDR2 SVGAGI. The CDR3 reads CASSSSGAKETQYF. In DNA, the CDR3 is TGTGCCAGCAGCTCTAGCGGGGCGAAAGAGACCCAGTACTTC.

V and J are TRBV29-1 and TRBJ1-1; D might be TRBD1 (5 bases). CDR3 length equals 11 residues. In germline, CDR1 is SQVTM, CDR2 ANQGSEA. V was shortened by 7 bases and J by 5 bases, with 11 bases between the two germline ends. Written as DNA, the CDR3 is TGCAGCGGTCGGAAGGGGACTGAAGCTTTCTTT. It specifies CSGRKGTEAFF.